The next 19 T cell receptor beta chains were all read from a single sample in a study of control samples from healthy donors and cancer patients. Method: immunoSEQ multiplex PCR; TCRdb's copy keeps in-frame clones and lacks some. Seen here are 90,000 to 110,000 clones, approximately 90% observed once, and the top ten hold roughly 4%. The sample consisted of blood. The receptors shown here come from a human donor in good health. The donor label of this sample is uncertain.

V and J are TRBV28 and TRBJ1-2, with D maybe TRBD1 (5 bases). Looked up from germline, CDR1 is MDHEN and CDR2 is SYDVKM. This CDR3 has 14 amino acids. V was clipped by 4 bases and J by 3 bases, with 12 bases between them. This CDR3 reads CASSSGTWDYGYTF. CDR3 DNA sequence: TGTGCCAGCAGTTCCGGGACGTGGGACTATGGCTACACCTTC.

This chain connects TRBV6-5 to TRBJ2-1; no clear D gene. The germline gives CDR1 MNHEY, CDR2 SVGAGI. The germline V and J ends were trimmed by 6 bases and 3 bases, with 6 bases remaining between them. The CDR3 totals 12 residues. The DNA of the CDR3 is TGTGCCAGCAGAGCTCGCTACAATGAGCAGTTCTTC. Amino acid sequence: CASRARYNEQFF.

This clone was seen a single time. The chain links TRBV5-1 to TRBJ2-3; D remains unclear. The CDR3 runs to 14 residues. Between the trimmed V and J ends, which lost 5 bases and 2 bases, there was a span of 12 bases. Germline V gene lookup returns CDR1 SGHRS and CDR2 YFSETQ. The CDR3 nucleotides read TGCGCCAGCAGTATAGGGCAGATCACAGATACGCAGTATTTT. This translates into CASSIGQITDTQYF.

The rearrangement uses TRBV10-2 and TRBJ1-6; 11 bases are a match to TRBD1. Germline V CDR1 and CDR2: WSHSY, SAAADI. V gave up 6 bases and J gave up 9 bases; unmatched junction bases: 13. This CDR3 contains 17 residues. This CDR3 reads CASSRLFGQGAGSPLHF. The CDR3 DNA is TGCGCCAGCAGCCGTCTTTTTGGACAGGGGGCCGGTTCACCCCTCCACTTT.

This sequence joins TRBV6-5 and TRBJ1-2; 8 nucleotides match TRBD1. CDR1 and CDR2 (germline): MNHEY, SVGAGI. The CDR3 extends over 13 amino acids. Unmatched junction bases numbered 7, after V lost 6 bases and J lost 7 bases. CDR3 loop: CASSPTGDRGYTF. The CDR3 DNA is TGTGCCAGCAGCCCGACAGGGGACCGTGGCTACACCTTC.

The chain couples TRBV5-1 to TRBJ1-1; unclear D gene. This CDR3 spans 13 amino acids. Germline-derived CDR1 and CDR2 are SGHRS and YFSETQ. Trimming took off 2 bases at V and 4 bases at J, with 9 bases between the two ends. CDR3 residues: CASSFDQSTEAFF. CDR3 DNA: TGCGCCAGCAGCTTTGATCAGAGCACTGAAGCTTTCTTT.

V usage is TRBV6-5 and J usage is TRBJ1-2; D may be TRBD1 (5 bases). Trimming took 8 bases from V and 8 from J, leaving 15 bases between them. CDR1 is MNHEY, CDR2 SVGAGI, per germline. The CDR3 loop spans 12 amino acids. The CDR3 sequence is CASSQAGTGYTF. The CDR3 coding sequence is TGTGCCAGCTCGCAGGCAGGGACCGGCTACACCTTC.

The rearrangement uses TRBV19 and TRBJ2-2, with unresolved D. Germline lookup yields CDR1 LNHDA and CDR2 SQIVND (reference sequence). V was pared by 0 bases and J by 4 bases, with 12 bases between. The CDR3 covers 16 residues. DNA of the CDR3: TGTGCCAGTAGTATAGAGGCCAGTTATATCACCGGGGAGCTGTTTTTT. The encoded protein is CASSIEASYITGELFF. The full variable domain, completed using reference TRBV19 and TRBJ2-2, is DGGITQSPKYLFRKEGQNVTLSCEQNLNHDAMYWYRQDPGQGLRLIYYSQIVNDFQKGDIAEGYSVSREKKESFPLTVTSAQKNPTAFYLCASSIEASYITGELFFGEGSRLTVL.

The rearrangement links TRBV7-3 to TRBJ2-1, with 7 positions matching TRBD2. Germline V CDR1 and CDR2: SGHTA, FQGTGA. The CDR3 is made up of 14 amino acids. Trimming cost V 5 bases and J 9 bases; bases outside gene matches: 10. The CDR3 sequence is CASSRNLAAGEQFF. The CDR3 region has the DNA TGTGCCAGCAGCAGGAATCTAGCGGCTGGTGAGCAGTTCTTC.

The chain employs TRBV6-5 and TRBJ2-7; D gene unclear. The CDR3 loop spans 12 amino acids. V was trimmed by 9 bases and J by 2 bases, leaving 11 bases between them. CDR1 is MNHEY and CDR2 is SVGAGI in the germline V gene. This CDR3 reads CASNSGPYEQYF. The CDR3 nucleotides read TGTGCCAGTAACTCTGGCCCCTACGAGCAGTACTTC.

A single count supports this clone. The V call is TRBV19, the J call TRBJ2-2; no firm D call. The CDR3 is 15 residues long. From germline, CDR1 is LNHDA and CDR2 SQIVND (reference sequence). V lost 3 bases and J 0 bases, leaving 8 bases between the germline ends. CDR3 sequence reads: CASSIQYSNTGELFF. The CDR3 nucleotides are TGTGCCAGTAGTATCCAGTACTCGAACACCGGGGAGCTGTTTTTT.

The genes are TRBV13 and TRBJ2-1; possibly TRBD1 or TRBD2 for D (5 bases each). Germline CDR1 is PRHDT and CDR2 is FYEKMQ (reference sequence). Trimming took 2 bases from V and 5 from J, leaving 13 bases between them. This CDR3 is 15 amino acids long. The CDR3 DNA is TGTGCCAGCAGCTTAATTGGGGGAAGGAACAATGAGCAGTTCTTC. This encodes CASSLIGGRNNEQFF.

The chain has TRBV7-9 and TRBJ1-1; the match to TRBD1 covers 10 bases. After removal of 4 bases from V and 10 bases from J, the junction contained 6 bases not matched to a gene. CDR3 length equals 13 residues. The germline V gene has CDR1 SEHNR and CDR2 FQNEAQ (reference sequence). This CDR3 reads CASSSLDRGAAFF. CDR3 DNA: TGTGCCAGCAGCTCTCTGGACAGGGGGGCAGCTTTCTTT.

This rearrangement joins TRBV16 to TRBJ1-4; D not resolved. The ends were cut back, 2 bases at V and 5 bases at J, with 6 bases in the middle. The CDR3 spans 13 residues. CDR1 and CDR2 from the germline V gene are KGHSY and FQNENV. CDR3 loop: CASSQAGNEKLFF. The CDR3, as DNA: TGTGCCAGCAGCCAAGCAGGAAATGAAAAACTGTTTTTT.

The rearrangement links TRBV5-6 to TRBJ2-3, with D tentatively TRBD1 (5 bases). Germline assignment: CDR1 SGHDT and CDR2 YYEEEE. V was clipped by 4 bases and J by 3 bases, with 21 bases between them. This CDR3 region has 17 residues. The CDR3, as DNA: TGTGCCAGCAGCAGAAGGGGCCTGGGGATAGGTACAGATACGCAGTATTTT. Its translation is CASSRRGLGIGTDTQYF.

The J gene is TRBJ2-7, the V gene TRBV18, with D unclear. Trimming took off 3 bases at V and 4 bases at J, with 7 bases between the two ends. The CDR3 sequence is 12 residues long. Germline-derived CDR1 and CDR2 are KGHSH and LQKENI. CDR3 sequence reads: CASSPDGYEQYF. The DNA of the CDR3 is TGTGCCAGCTCACCGGACGGTTACGAGCAGTACTTC.

This clone turned up a few times. This chain links TRBV2 with TRBJ2-7; a possible D gene is TRBD1 (6 bases). CDR1 SNHLY and CDR2 FYNNEI come from the germline V gene. The V and J ends lost 8 bases and 0 bases respectively, with 11 bases between them. CDR3 length: 13 amino acids. In nucleotides, the CDR3 is TGTGCCAGCGCAGGGGACCTCTCCTACGAGCAGTACTTC. This encodes CASAGDLSYEQYF. Full variable domain (remainder filled in from reference TRBV2 and TRBJ2-7): EPEVTQTPSHQVTQMGQEVILRCVPISNHLYFYWYRQILGQKVEFLVSFYNNEISEKSEIFDDQFSVERPDGSNFTLKIRSTKLEDSAMYFCASAGDLSYEQYFGPGTRLTVT.

This clone was seen once. The V gene is TRBV25-1, the J gene TRBJ1-1; TRBD1 is a possible D gene (5 bases). This CDR3 has 15 residues. The V gene's germline CDR1 is MGHDK and CDR2 SYGVNS. The V end lost 2 bases, the J end lost 0 bases, and 10 bases lay between the germline ends. CDR3 in DNA: TGTGCCAGCAGTGAACACCCGGACATGAACACTGAAGCTTTCTTT. Amino acids: CASSEHPDMNTEAFF. Together with reference TRBV25-1 and TRBJ1-1, the CDR3 gives the full variable domain: EADIYQTPRYLVIGTGKKITLECSQTMGHDKMYWYQQDPGMELHLIHYSYGVNSTEKGDLSSESTVSRIRTEHFPLTLESARPSHTSQYLCASSEHPDMNTEAFFGQGTRLTVV.

The chain uses TRBV28 and TRBJ2-7; no clear D gene. CDR3 size: 11 residues. CDR1 is MDHEN, CDR2 SYDVKM, per germline. Deletions cut 5 bases from V and 4 bases from J, with 6 bases between. For the CDR3, the DNA is TGTGCCAGCAGTCCGGGTTACGAGCAGTACTTC. This codes for CASSPGYEQYF.